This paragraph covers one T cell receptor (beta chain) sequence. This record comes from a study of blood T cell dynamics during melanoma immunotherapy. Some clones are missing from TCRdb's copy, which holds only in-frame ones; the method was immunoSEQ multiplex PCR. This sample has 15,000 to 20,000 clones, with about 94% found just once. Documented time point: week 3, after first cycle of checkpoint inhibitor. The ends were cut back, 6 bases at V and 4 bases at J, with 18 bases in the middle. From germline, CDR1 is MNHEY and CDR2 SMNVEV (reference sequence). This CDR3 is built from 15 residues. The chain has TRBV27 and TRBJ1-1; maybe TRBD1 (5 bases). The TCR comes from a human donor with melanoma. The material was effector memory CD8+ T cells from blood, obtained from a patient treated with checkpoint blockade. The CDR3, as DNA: TGTGCCAGCAGCCCACCCGGGGGTAGTTTCACTGAAGCTTTCTTT. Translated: CASSPPGGSFTEAFF.